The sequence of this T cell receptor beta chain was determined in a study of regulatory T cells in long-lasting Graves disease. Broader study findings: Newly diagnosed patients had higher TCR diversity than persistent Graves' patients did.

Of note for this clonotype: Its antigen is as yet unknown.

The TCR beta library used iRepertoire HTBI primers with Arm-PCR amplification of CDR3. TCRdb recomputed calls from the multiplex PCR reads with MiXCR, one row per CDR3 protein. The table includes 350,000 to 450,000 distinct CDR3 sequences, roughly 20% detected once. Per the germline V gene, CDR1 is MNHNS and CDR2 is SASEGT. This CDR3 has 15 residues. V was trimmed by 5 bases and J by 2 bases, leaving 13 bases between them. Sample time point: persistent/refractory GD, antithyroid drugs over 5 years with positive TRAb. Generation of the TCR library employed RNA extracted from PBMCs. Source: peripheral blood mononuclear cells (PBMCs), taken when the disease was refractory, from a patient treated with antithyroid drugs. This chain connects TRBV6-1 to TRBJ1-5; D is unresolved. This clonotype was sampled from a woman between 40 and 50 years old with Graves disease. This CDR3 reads CASSLRERGNQPQHF. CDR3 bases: TGTGCCAGCAGTCTCCGGGAGCGAGGCAATCAGCCCCAGCATTTT.